The T cell receptor beta chain described here comes from a study of T cell repertoires in cytomegalovirus infection. Study results and limitations: The response measured ex vivo was dominated by TCR beta clonotypes (HLA-C-restricted and CMV-specific).

Regarding this clonotype: What it binds is not known.

TCRdb analysed the reads with MiXCR anew, one entry per CDR3 protein. The data show some 150,000 distinct CDR3 sequences, around 22% seen once. The CDR3 consists of 16 residues. V was trimmed by 0 bases and J by 9 bases, leaving 15 bases between them. Germline CDR1 reads SNHLY; CDR2 reads FYNNEI. The sequence was obtained from a human donor in good health (CMV status not recorded). Some clones in this sample may be carry-over from other donors' samples. The J gene is TRBJ1-6, the V gene TRBV2, with D possibly matching TRBD1 (5 bases). Sequencing was performed on PBMCs. CDR3 nucleotides: TGTGCCAGCAGTGAAGCGGAGGCAGGGAAATTTTCACCCCTCCACTTT. Translating gives CASSEAEAGKFSPLHF.